This TCR beta chain was documented in a study of shared clonotypes between healthy human individuals. Background on the study: Sampling drew on donors who were a couple of women and a few men aged 18 to 49. General observations from the study: The represented genetic and exposure-history diversity was limited by the small number of donors.

On this clone: What it binds is not known.

It was 250 to 350 ng DNA, 28,000 or so T cell genomes, that went into each replicate PCR of unsorted PBMC. Authors' analysis steps: ImmunoSEQ junction-only sequences lacked quality scores, so their filtering differed. Profiling relied on immunoSEQ multiplex PCR, and the TCRdb table lists in-frame clones only, not all of them. V, J and clone size were drawn from that table, and D and trimming were deduced from the DNA. The sample carries roughly 500,000 clones, about 85% recorded once. Input material: PBMCs. The sequence was obtained from a woman in her thirties or forties in good health. Some clones in this sample may be carry-over from other donors' samples.

CDR3 coding DNA: TGTGCCAGCAGTCCCCAGGGACCAGATACGCAGTATTTT. As protein: CASSPQGPDTQYF. This sequence joins TRBV2 and TRBJ2-3; D could derive from TRBD1 or TRBD2 (5 bases each). The CDR3 extends over 13 amino acids. Germline V lookup: CDR1 SNHLY, CDR2 FYNNEI. Trimming took off 5 bases at V and 4 bases at J, with 10 bases between the two ends.